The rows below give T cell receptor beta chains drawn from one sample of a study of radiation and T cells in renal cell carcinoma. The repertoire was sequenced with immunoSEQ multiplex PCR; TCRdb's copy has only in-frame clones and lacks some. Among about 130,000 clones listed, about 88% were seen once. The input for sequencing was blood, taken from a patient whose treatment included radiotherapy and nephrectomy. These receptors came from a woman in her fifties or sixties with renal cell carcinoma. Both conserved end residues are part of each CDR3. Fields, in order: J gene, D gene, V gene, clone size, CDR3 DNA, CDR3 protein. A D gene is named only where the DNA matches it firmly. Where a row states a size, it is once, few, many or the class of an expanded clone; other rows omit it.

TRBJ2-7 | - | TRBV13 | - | TGTGCCAGCAGCTTAATGGGGGCCGTTAAAGAGCAGTACTTC | CASSLMGAVKEQYF
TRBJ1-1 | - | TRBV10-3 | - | TGTGCCATCTCGGGAGACACTGAAGCTTTCTTT | CAISGDTEAFF
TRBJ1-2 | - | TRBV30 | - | TGTGCCTGGAGTCGCGACAGCTATGGCTACACCTTC | CAWSRDSYGYTF
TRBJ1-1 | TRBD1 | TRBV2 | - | TGTGCCAGCATACAGGGGACCGCCCGCACTGAAGCTTTCTTT | CASIQGTARTEAFF
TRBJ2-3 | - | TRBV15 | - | TGTGCCACCAGCAGACAGGCGGCAAGTGTCACAGATACGCAGTATTTT | CATSRQAASVTDTQYF
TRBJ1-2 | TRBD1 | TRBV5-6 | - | TGTGCCAGCAGCCCCAGGGGGCGTAGGCTTAACTATGGCTACACCTTC | CASSPRGRRLNYGYTF
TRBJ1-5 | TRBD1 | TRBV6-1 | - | TGTGCCAGCAATCCCGGGACAGGGAGCAATCAGCCCCAGCATTTT | CASNPGTGSNQPQHF
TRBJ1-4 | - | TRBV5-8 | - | TGTGCGGGTCAGAGGGGCGAAAAACTGTTTTTT | CAGQRGEKLFF
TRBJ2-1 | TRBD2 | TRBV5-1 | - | TGCGCCAGCAGCTTGGGAGCTAGCGGTACCTACAATGAGCAGTTCTTC | CASSLGASGTYNEQFF
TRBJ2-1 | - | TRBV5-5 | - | TGTGCCAGCAGCTTCAGAGGAGGGTTCTCCACATCCAATGAGCAGTTCTTC | CASSFRGGFSTSNEQFF
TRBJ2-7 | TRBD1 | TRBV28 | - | TGTGCCAGCAGTTCAACCGGGACAGGGTCCTACGAGCAGTACTTC | CASSSTGTGSYEQYF
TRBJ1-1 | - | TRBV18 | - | TGTGCCAGCTCACTGCACAGGGTGAACACTGAAGCTTTCTTT | CASSLHRVNTEAFF
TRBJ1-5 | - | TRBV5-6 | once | TGTGCCAGCAGCTTGGGGGGGCGCGGCAATCAGCCCCAGCATTTT | CASSLGGRGNQPQHF
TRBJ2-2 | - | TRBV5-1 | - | TGCGCCAGCAGCTTGGACCTGGCCGGGGAGCTGTTTTTT | CASSLDLAGELFF
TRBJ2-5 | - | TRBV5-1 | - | TGCGCCAGCAGCTTGGTTGGTACTAGCTGGGAGACCCAGTACTTC | CASSLVGTSWETQYF
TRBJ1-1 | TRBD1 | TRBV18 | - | TGTGCCAGCTCACCAGTCCTACAGGGGGGGAACACTGAAGCTTTCTTT | CASSPVLQGGNTEAFF
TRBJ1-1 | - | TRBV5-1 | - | TGCGCCAGCAGCTTGGGGGAGAACACTGAAGCTTTCTTT | CASSLGENTEAFF
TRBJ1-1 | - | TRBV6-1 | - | TGTGCCAGCAGAGACGGGTCGAACACTGAAGCTTTCTTT | CASRDGSNTEAFF
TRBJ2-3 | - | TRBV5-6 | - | TGTGCCAGCAGCTGGGGCACAGATACGCAGTATTTT | CASSWGTDTQYF
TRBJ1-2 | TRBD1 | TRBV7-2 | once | TGTGCCAGCAGCCCCTACAGGGGGAACTATGGCTACACCTTC | CASSPYRGNYGYTF
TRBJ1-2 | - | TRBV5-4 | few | TGTGCCAGCAGCTCCACCGGGACAAGTTATGGCTACACCTTC | CASSSTGTSYGYTF
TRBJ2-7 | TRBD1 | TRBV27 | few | TGTGCCAGCAGCTTGGGACAGTACTACGAGCAGTACTTC | CASSLGQYYEQYF
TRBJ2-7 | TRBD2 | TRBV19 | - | TGTGCCAGTACCACTGGGGGGGACGAGCAGTACTTC | CASTTGGDEQYF
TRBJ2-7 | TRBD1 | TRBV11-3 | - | TGTGCCAGCAGCTCTCCAACAGGGGACGAGCAGTACTTC | CASSSPTGDEQYF
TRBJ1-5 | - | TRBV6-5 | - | TGTGCCAGCAGTCCTTTGGAGGCAATTCAGCCCCAGCATTTT | CASSPLEAIQPQHF
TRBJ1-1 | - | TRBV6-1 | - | TGTGCCAGCAGTGAAGCACGAGGGCCTGAAGCTTTCTTT | CASSEARGPEAFF
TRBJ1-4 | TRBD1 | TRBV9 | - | TGTGCCAGCAGCGGAGGGACAGGGGGCGGTGAAAAACTGTTTTTT | CASSGGTGGGEKLFF
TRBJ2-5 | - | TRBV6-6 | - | TGTGCCAGCACCTCAGAGGGGTCAGTGGAGACCCAGTACTTC | CASTSEGSVETQYF
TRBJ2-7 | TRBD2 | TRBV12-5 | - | TGTGCTAGTGAGGTGGGGCTAGCGGGCGAGCAGTACTTC | CASEVGLAGEQYF
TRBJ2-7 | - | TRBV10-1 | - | TGCGCCAGCAGGGAGGGACTCTTCTACGAGCAGTACTTC | CASREGLFYEQYF
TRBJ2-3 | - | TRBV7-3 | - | TGTGCCAGCAGCTTCGGGGGCCCACCCGGAGATACGCAGTATTTT | CASSFGGPPGDTQYF
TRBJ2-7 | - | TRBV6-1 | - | TGTGCCAGCAGTGAATTATGGGAGTACGAGCAGTACTTC | CASSELWEYEQYF
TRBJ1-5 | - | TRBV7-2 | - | TGTGCCAGCAGCTTAGCCTGGACTACCGATCAGCCCCAGCATTTT | CASSLAWTTDQPQHF
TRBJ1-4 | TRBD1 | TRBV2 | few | TGTGCCAGCAGGATACAGGGGGCGCGGACTGAAAAACTGTTTTTT | CASRIQGARTEKLFF
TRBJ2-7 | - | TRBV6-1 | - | TGTGCCAGCAGTGAAGCCTCCCCGGTTGTCTACGAGCAGTACTTC | CASSEASPVVYEQYF
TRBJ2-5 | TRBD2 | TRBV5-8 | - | TGTGCCAGCAGGCTGGGAGATAGCGGGTCCCCGAGAGAGACCCAGTACTTC | CASRLGDSGSPRETQYF
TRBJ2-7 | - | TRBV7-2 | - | TGTGCCAGCAGCTTAGAACGGACTGGGGATGTGGAGCAGTACTTC | CASSLERTGDVEQYF
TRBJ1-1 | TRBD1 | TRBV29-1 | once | TGCAGCGTACGACAGGGGGGGAACACTGAAGCTTTCTTT | CSVRQGGNTEAFF
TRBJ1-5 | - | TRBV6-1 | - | TGTGCCAGCAGTACCCTGACGAATCAGCCCCAGCATTTT | CASSTLTNQPQHF
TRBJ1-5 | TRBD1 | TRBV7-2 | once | TGTGCCAGCAGCGTCGGACAGGCGTGGAGCAATCAGCCCCAGCATTTT | CASSVGQAWSNQPQHF